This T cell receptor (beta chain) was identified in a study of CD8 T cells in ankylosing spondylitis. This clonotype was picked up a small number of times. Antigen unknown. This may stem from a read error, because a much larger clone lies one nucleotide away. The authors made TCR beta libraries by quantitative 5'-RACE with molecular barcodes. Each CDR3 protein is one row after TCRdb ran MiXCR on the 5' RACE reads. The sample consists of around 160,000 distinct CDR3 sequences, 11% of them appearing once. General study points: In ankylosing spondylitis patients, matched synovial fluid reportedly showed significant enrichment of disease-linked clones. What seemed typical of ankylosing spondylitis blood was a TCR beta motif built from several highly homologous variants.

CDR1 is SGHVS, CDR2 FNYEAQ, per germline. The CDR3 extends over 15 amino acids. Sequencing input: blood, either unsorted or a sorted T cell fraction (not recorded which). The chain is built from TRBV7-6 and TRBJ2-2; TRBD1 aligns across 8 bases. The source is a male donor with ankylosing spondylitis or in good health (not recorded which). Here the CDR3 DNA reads TGTGCCAGCAGCTTTAGACAGGGGAGGACCGGGGCGCTGTTTTTT. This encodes CASSFRQGRTGALFF. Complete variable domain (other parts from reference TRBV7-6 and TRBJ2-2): GAGVSQSPRYKVTKRGQDVALRCDPISGHVSLYWYRQALGQGPEFLTYFNYEAQQDKSGLPNDRFSAERPEGSISTLTIQRTEQRDSAMYRCASSFRQGRTGALFFGEGSRLTVL.